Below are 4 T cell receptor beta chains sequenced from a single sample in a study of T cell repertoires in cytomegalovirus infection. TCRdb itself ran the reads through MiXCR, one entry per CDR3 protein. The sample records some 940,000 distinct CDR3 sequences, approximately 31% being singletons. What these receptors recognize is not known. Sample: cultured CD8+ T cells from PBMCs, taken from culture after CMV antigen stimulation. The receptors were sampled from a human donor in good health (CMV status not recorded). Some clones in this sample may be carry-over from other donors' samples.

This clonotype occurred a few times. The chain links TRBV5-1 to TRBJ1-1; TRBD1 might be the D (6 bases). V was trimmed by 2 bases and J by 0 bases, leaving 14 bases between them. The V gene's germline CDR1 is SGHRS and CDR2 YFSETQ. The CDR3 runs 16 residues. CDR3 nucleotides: TGCGCCAGCAGCTTTTGGGGGCAAGGCCTGAACACTGAAGCTTTCTTT. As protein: CASSFWGQGLNTEAFF.

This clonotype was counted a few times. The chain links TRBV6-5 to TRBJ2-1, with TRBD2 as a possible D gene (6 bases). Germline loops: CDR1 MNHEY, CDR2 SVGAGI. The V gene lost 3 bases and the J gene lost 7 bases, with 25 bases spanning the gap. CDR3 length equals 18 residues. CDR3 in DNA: TGTGCCAGCAGTTATGAGGGCTTGCCTACCTCCGGGGGAAATGAGCAGTTCTTC. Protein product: CASSYEGLPTSGGNEQFF.

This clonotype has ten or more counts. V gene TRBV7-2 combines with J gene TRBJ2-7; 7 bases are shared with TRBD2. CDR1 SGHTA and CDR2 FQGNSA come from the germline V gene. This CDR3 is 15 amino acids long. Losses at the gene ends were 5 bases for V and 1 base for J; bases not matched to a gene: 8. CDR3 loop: CASSPRGDVSYEQYF. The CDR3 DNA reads TGTGCCAGCAGCCCCCGGGGGGACGTGTCCTACGAGCAGTACTTC.

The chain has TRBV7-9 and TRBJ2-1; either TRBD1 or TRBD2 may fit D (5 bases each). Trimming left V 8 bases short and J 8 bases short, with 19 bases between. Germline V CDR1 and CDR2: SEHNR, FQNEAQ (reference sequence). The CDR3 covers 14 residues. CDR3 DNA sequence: TGTGCCAGCGCAAGAGAGGGGTTAGACTATGAGCAGTTCTTC. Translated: CASAREGLDYEQFF.